This T cell receptor (beta chain) emerged from a study of response to subunit inactivated influenza vaccine. Study findings and constraints: Authors suggested few new T cells are recruited by each seasonal influenza vaccination.

The CDR3 loop spans 16 amino acids. In germline, CDR1 is DFQATT, CDR2 SNEGSKA (reference sequence). V was pared by 5 bases and J by 4 bases, with 20 bases between. About this clonotype itself: Antigen specificity is unknown.

TCRdb fed the RT-PCR reads into MiXCR, producing one record per CDR3 protein. The sample includes approximately 530,000 distinct CDR3 sequences, about 7.6% of them seen just once. The TCR sequence derives from a man aged 50-75 years who received an inactivated influenza vaccine. The starting material was PBMCs from blood, obtained less than 25 months after vaccination. The chain is built from TRBV20-1 and TRBJ1-4, with TRBD1 as a possible D gene (5 bases). In DNA, the CDR3 is TGCAGTGCTTCACCCCCGGGGGGGTGGCATAATGAAAAACTGTTTTTT. Encoded protein: CSASPPGGWHNEKLFF.